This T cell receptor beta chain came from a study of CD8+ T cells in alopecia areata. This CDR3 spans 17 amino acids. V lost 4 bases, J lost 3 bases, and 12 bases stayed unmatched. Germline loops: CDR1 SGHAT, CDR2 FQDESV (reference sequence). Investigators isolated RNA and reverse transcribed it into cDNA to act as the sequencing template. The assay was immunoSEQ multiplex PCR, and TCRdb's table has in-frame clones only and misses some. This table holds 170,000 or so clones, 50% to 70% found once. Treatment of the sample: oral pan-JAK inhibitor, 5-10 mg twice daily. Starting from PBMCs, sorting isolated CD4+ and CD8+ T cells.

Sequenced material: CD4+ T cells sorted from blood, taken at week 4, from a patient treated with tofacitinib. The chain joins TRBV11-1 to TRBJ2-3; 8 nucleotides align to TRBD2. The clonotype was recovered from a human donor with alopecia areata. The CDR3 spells CASSSILRGARTDTQYF. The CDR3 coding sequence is TGTGCCAGCAGCTCAATCCTGCGGGGGGCCAGGACAGATACGCAGTATTTT.